The rows below give T cell receptor beta chains drawn from one sample of a study of early T cells in non-severe SARS-CoV-2 infection. Via MiXCR, TCRdb re-called the 5' RACE reads, giving one row per CDR3 protein. Of about 34,000 distinct CDR3 sequences in the sample, roughly 5.7% were seen once. The sample comprised whole blood. The receptors were sampled from an adult who was a healthcare worker with PCR-confirmed SARS-CoV-2 infection or an uninfected control (not recorded which). Each CDR3 is given with its conserved first and last residue. The D gene is left open where the match is weak. Not all rows give a size; the values are once, few, many and, for expanded clones, a class.

clone_size: many; d_call: TRBD1; v_call: TRBV19; j_call: TRBJ1-2; cdr3_nt: TGTGCCAGTAGTATGGGACAGTCTGTCTATGGCTACACCTTC; cdr3_aa: CASSMGQSVYGYTF
clone_size: many; d_call: -; v_call: TRBV7-2; j_call: TRBJ2-1; cdr3_nt: TGTGCCAGCAGTGAAGGGGCAGGGGAATTCAATGAGCAGTTCTTC; cdr3_aa: CASSEGAGEFNEQFF
clone_size: -; d_call: -; v_call: TRBV12-3/TRBV12-4; j_call: TRBJ2-5; cdr3_nt: TGTGCCAGCAGTTTAACAGCGGAGACCCAGTACTTC; cdr3_aa: CASSLTAETQYF
clone_size: -; d_call: TRBD1; v_call: TRBV6-2/TRBV6-3; j_call: TRBJ1-5; cdr3_nt: TGTGCCAGCAGTTACCCAACAGGGGGCTATCAGCCCCAGCATTTT; cdr3_aa: CASSYPTGGYQPQHF
clone_size: many; d_call: -; v_call: TRBV5-1; j_call: TRBJ1-1; cdr3_nt: TGCGCCAGCAGCTTGGGACGGACGAACACTGAAGCTTTCTTT; cdr3_aa: CASSLGRTNTEAFF
clone_size: many; d_call: TRBD1; v_call: TRBV29-1; j_call: TRBJ1-1; cdr3_nt: TGCAGCGTGTGGACAGGGTTGAACACTGAAGCTTTCTTT; cdr3_aa: CSVWTGLNTEAFF
clone_size: many; d_call: TRBD2; v_call: TRBV5-1; j_call: TRBJ2-3; cdr3_nt: TGCGCCAGCAGCCCTCCGACTAGCGGGGGGGAAGCAGATACGCAGTATTTT; cdr3_aa: CASSPPTSGGEADTQYF
clone_size: many; d_call: -; v_call: TRBV6-5; j_call: TRBJ2-5; cdr3_nt: TGTGCCAGCAGTTACCAGACAGGACAAGAGACCCAGTACTTC; cdr3_aa: CASSYQTGQETQYF
clone_size: many; d_call: TRBD2; v_call: TRBV2; j_call: TRBJ2-1; cdr3_nt: TGTGCCAGCAGTGATGAGCGGGGGGGCCTTAATGAGCAGTTCTTC; cdr3_aa: CASSDERGGLNEQFF
clone_size: few; d_call: -; v_call: TRBV5-1; j_call: TRBJ1-3; cdr3_nt: TGCGCCAGCAGCTTGGAGGGTGGAAACACCATATATTTT; cdr3_aa: CASSLEGGNTIYF
clone_size: -; d_call: -; v_call: TRBV14; j_call: TRBJ2-3; cdr3_nt: TGTGCCAGCAGCCCAAGGGCACTCCAGATTCGCACAGATACGCAGTATTTT; cdr3_aa: CASSPRALQIRTDTQYF
clone_size: many; d_call: -; v_call: TRBV12-3/TRBV12-4; j_call: TRBJ2-5; cdr3_nt: TGTGCCAGCAGTTTGACGGTTCGAGAGGAGACCCAGTACTTC; cdr3_aa: CASSLTVREETQYF
clone_size: few; d_call: -; v_call: TRBV9; j_call: TRBJ1-1; cdr3_nt: TGTGCCAGCAGCGTAGAGGGCACCCTAAACACTGAAGCTTTCTTT; cdr3_aa: CASSVEGTLNTEAFF
clone_size: many; d_call: TRBD1; v_call: TRBV12-3/TRBV12-4; j_call: TRBJ1-2; cdr3_nt: TGTGCCAGCAGGACAGGGTTTGGCTACACCTTC; cdr3_aa: CASRTGFGYTF
clone_size: many; d_call: TRBD2; v_call: TRBV29-1; j_call: TRBJ2-3; cdr3_nt: TGCAGCGTAGAGCGGGGGGGCCCATGGGATACGCAGTATTTT; cdr3_aa: CSVERGGPWDTQYF
clone_size: few; d_call: -; v_call: TRBV19; j_call: TRBJ1-5; cdr3_nt: TGTGCCAGTAGTATATTGAGGGATCAGCCCCAGCATTTT; cdr3_aa: CASSILRDQPQHF
clone_size: many; d_call: -; v_call: TRBV11-3; j_call: TRBJ2-1; cdr3_nt: TGTGCCAGCAGCTTAGAGGGGCTCAAAGGTAATGAGCAGTTCTTC; cdr3_aa: CASSLEGLKGNEQFF
clone_size: many; d_call: -; v_call: TRBV7-9; j_call: TRBJ1-3; cdr3_nt: TGTGCCTCATCCGGGGTTGGAAACACCATATATTTT; cdr3_aa: CASSGVGNTIYF
clone_size: many; d_call: -; v_call: TRBV27; j_call: TRBJ2-6; cdr3_nt: TGTGCCAGCAGTTTATTAGGGAATGGGGCCAACGTCCTGACTTTC; cdr3_aa: CASSLLGNGANVLTF
clone_size: many; d_call: -; v_call: TRBV27; j_call: TRBJ1-5; cdr3_nt: TGTGCCAGCAGTCCCCGTCGACAGATAGGGGGATATAGCAATCAGCCCCAGCATTTT; cdr3_aa: CASSPRRQIGGYSNQPQHF
clone_size: many; d_call: TRBD2; v_call: TRBV19; j_call: TRBJ2-1; cdr3_nt: TGTGCCAGTAGTTCGACGGGACTAGCGGGGAGTTACAATGAGCAGTTCTTC; cdr3_aa: CASSSTGLAGSYNEQFF
clone_size: many; d_call: -; v_call: TRBV18; j_call: TRBJ1-5; cdr3_nt: TGTGCCAGCTCACCCACGAATAGCAATCAGCCCCAGCATTTT; cdr3_aa: CASSPTNSNQPQHF
clone_size: many; d_call: -; v_call: TRBV20-1; j_call: TRBJ1-2; cdr3_nt: TGCAGTGCGGCGTACTATGGCTACACCTTC; cdr3_aa: CSAAYYGYTF
clone_size: many; d_call: -; v_call: TRBV14; j_call: TRBJ1-1; cdr3_nt: TGTGCCAGCAGCCGCACAGGGATTGAAGCTTTCTTT; cdr3_aa: CASSRTGIEAFF
clone_size: medium-sized; d_call: -; v_call: TRBV12-3/TRBV12-4; j_call: TRBJ1-3; cdr3_nt: TGTGCCAGCAGCGGGGGCGCTGGAAACACCATATATTTT; cdr3_aa: CASSGGAGNTIYF
clone_size: many; d_call: -; v_call: TRBV9; j_call: TRBJ1-2; cdr3_nt: TGTGCCAGCAGCCCTACTCCAGGGAGCACTAACTATGGCTACACCTTC; cdr3_aa: CASSPTPGSTNYGYTF
clone_size: many; d_call: TRBD1; v_call: TRBV20-1; j_call: TRBJ2-1; cdr3_nt: TGCAGTGCTTATGACAGGGGAGGTAGTGAGCAGTTCTTC; cdr3_aa: CSAYDRGGSEQFF
clone_size: many; d_call: -; v_call: TRBV12-3/TRBV12-4; j_call: TRBJ1-1; cdr3_nt: TGTGCCAGCAGCCGACGGTGGACTGAAGCTTTCTTT; cdr3_aa: CASSRRWTEAFF
clone_size: -; d_call: TRBD2; v_call: TRBV9; j_call: TRBJ2-5; cdr3_nt: TGTGCCAGCAGCGACCAGCGGGGGGGCCAAGAGACCCAGTACTTC; cdr3_aa: CASSDQRGGQETQYF
clone_size: -; d_call: -; v_call: TRBV20-1; j_call: TRBJ2-1; cdr3_nt: TGCAGTGCGGGAAGCGAGAACTACTGGTTATTTTATGAGCAGTTCTTC; cdr3_aa: CSAGSENYWLFYEQFF
clone_size: -; d_call: -; v_call: TRBV6-2/TRBV6-3; j_call: TRBJ1-5; cdr3_nt: TGTGCCAGCAGAGCACGCCAACGGGGGAGCAATCAGCCCCAGCATTTT; cdr3_aa: CASRARQRGSNQPQHF
clone_size: few; d_call: -; v_call: TRBV7-9; j_call: TRBJ1-3; cdr3_nt: TGTGCCAGCAGCTTAAACTACTTGGGACTTAGCTCTGGAAACACCATATATTTT; cdr3_aa: CASSLNYLGLSSGNTIYF
clone_size: many; d_call: TRBD1; v_call: TRBV30; j_call: TRBJ2-5; cdr3_nt: TGTGCCTGGAGTGGGACAGGGAGCCCGGAGACCCAGTACTTC; cdr3_aa: CAWSGTGSPETQYF
clone_size: few; d_call: TRBD2; v_call: TRBV29-1; j_call: TRBJ2-3; cdr3_nt: TGCAGCGTTGTCCTAGCGGGGGGGCCAGATACGCAGTATTTT; cdr3_aa: CSVVLAGGPDTQYF
clone_size: many; d_call: TRBD1; v_call: TRBV4-3; j_call: TRBJ1-2; cdr3_nt: TGCGCCAGCAGCCAAGACAACAGGGGAAATGGCTACACCTTC; cdr3_aa: CASSQDNRGNGYTF
clone_size: many; d_call: TRBD2; v_call: TRBV20-1; j_call: TRBJ2-7; cdr3_nt: TGCAGTGCGGTACTAGCGCTACAGACCTACGAGCAGTACTTC; cdr3_aa: CSAVLALQTYEQYF
clone_size: -; d_call: TRBD2; v_call: TRBV3-1; j_call: TRBJ2-7; cdr3_nt: TGTGCCAGCAGCCAAGAGGGGAGACTAGCGGCGAACGAGCAGTACTTC; cdr3_aa: CASSQEGRLAANEQYF
clone_size: many; d_call: -; v_call: TRBV5-1; j_call: TRBJ2-5; cdr3_nt: TGCGCCAGCAGCTTGGTTTTTACCCCTCCAGAGACCCAGTACTTC; cdr3_aa: CASSLVFTPPETQYF
clone_size: -; d_call: TRBD1; v_call: TRBV5-8; j_call: TRBJ2-7; cdr3_nt: TGTGCCAGCAGCCCGGGACAGGGGCTACAAAGGGGGGAGCAGTACTTC; cdr3_aa: CASSPGQGLQRGEQYF
clone_size: many; d_call: -; v_call: TRBV21-1; j_call: TRBJ2-3; cdr3_nt: TGTGCCAGCAGCCCCCTCGGGGGGGGCGGCACAGATACGCAGTATTTT; cdr3_aa: CASSPLGGGGTDTQYF
clone_size: -; d_call: TRBD2; v_call: TRBV12-3/TRBV12-4; j_call: TRBJ2-3; cdr3_nt: TGTGCCAGCAGTTTTTGGACTAGCGGGGGGGCAGATACGCAGTATTTT; cdr3_aa: CASSFWTSGGADTQYF
clone_size: few; d_call: -; v_call: TRBV3-1; j_call: TRBJ1-1; cdr3_nt: TGTGCCAGCAGCCAGGGGGTCACTGAAGCTTTCTTT; cdr3_aa: CASSQGVTEAFF
clone_size: few; d_call: TRBD2; v_call: TRBV5-1; j_call: TRBJ2-3; cdr3_nt: TGCGCCAGCACCAAGCTAGCGGCTACTAGCACAGATACGCAGTATTTT; cdr3_aa: CASTKLAATSTDTQYF
clone_size: many; d_call: -; v_call: TRBV7-3; j_call: TRBJ2-2; cdr3_nt: TGTGCCAGCAGCCTAACTTCGGGCACCGGGGAGCTGTTTTTT; cdr3_aa: CASSLTSGTGELFF
clone_size: -; d_call: -; v_call: TRBV3-1; j_call: TRBJ2-3; cdr3_nt: TGTGCCAGCAGCCCCCGGACCAGGGCAGATACGCAGTATTTT; cdr3_aa: CASSPRTRADTQYF